This T cell receptor beta chain was recovered during a study of CD8+ T cells in alopecia areata (dated by TCRdb to 2016 to 2018). Describing the broader study: The treated patients, all with moderate-to-severe alopecia areata, were enrolled in an open-label pilot trial of oral tofacitinib given at 5 to 10 mg twice daily. Tofacitinib was given for 6 to 18 months, followed by 6 months of follow-up off drug to assess delayed response and recurrence. Disease severity in treated patients was measured with the SALT score, which quantifies the percentage of affected scalp surface area. High-throughput TCRbeta sequencing was used to examine T cell clonal expansion in alopecia areata in both the C3H/HeJ mouse model and human patients. On the human side, TCRbeta sequencing was run on scalp tissue and on sorted CD4+ and CD8+ peripheral blood T cells from healthy controls and from alopecia areata patients with either patchy or totalis/universalis disease. Biopsies were taken from tofacitinib-treated patients at baseline and again at 4 and 24 weeks into treatment, and several of those patients also had a later scalp biopsy. Clonality in the scalp was compared among normal scalp (n=4), patchy alopecia areata scalp (n=8), and alopecia totalis/universalis scalp (n=8). RNA was obtained with the PAXgene miRNA kit for fixed scalp, the miRNeasy kit for PBMCs, and the RNeasy kit for mouse skin. TCRbeta CDR3 regions were amplified by immunoSEQ multiplex PCR with 35 Vbeta forward and 13 Jbeta reverse primers. General study outcomes and caveats: Because the treated cohort was small and included a single nonresponder, larger studies are needed to assess links between baseline CD8+ expansion and response. Higher clonality and more expanded CD8+ clones were observed in lesional scalp than in normal scalp, particularly in alopecia totalis/universalis, a finding suggestive of antigenic drive. Tofacitinib significantly lowered scalp clonality and the number of expanded CD8+ clones among the top 100 scalp clones. During tofacitinib treatment, many expanded lesional clones stuck around in both scalp and blood, and this persistence may partly explain why relapse happens after treatment is stopped. Compared with mice, TCR sequences shared between patients were less clear, possibly partly because of HLA diversity across the patient population. Unlike mouse skin, which is dominated by gammadelta T cells, normal human skin has resident alphabeta T cells that are also sequenced, and this complicates analysis of the scalp TCR repertoire.

This clone was seen a few times. This clone's antigen is unknown. The sample holds no much larger clone one base away, and base qualities are not on file. The intended sense of this specimen's treatment or condition label: oral pan-JAK inhibitor, 5-10 mg twice daily. Lesional scalp punch biopsies and peripheral blood were collected from alopecia areata patients. PBMCs were separated by density centrifugation and stained for CD3, CD4 and CD8, after which CD4+ and CD8+ T cells were sorted on a FACSAria. The protocol used for the library was the immunoSEQ multiplex PCR assay. RNA was extracted from all samples and reverse transcribed into cDNA, which served as template for TCR sequencing. First-strand cDNA was synthesized using SuperScript III with a 2:1 mix of oligo-dT and random hexamers. Amplification bias was assessed with a synthetic immune receptor repertoire, and residual bias was removed computationally. Regarding the original processing steps: Raw reads were preprocessed to remove errors, and CDR3 was defined by IMGT conventions from the conserved cysteine to phenylalanine. Clonality was calculated as 1 minus Shannon entropy normalized by log2 of the number of productive unique TCRs. CD4 or CD8 identity of scalp clones was inferred by cross-referencing scalp TCRbeta sequences with sorted blood CD4 and CD8 repertoires. TCRdb retrieved this table from immuneACCESS and kept in-frame rearrangements only. Not all clones are present; in checked studies, unresolved V genes account for under half, and no reason is known for the remainder. Clonal size and the V and J genes are those of that table, whereas D and trimming came from the DNA. Present in this sample are some 210,000 clones, approximately 72% of which were seen just once. The ten largest clones represent around 1.2% of the sample.

Trimming at the junction amounts to 2 bases on V and 9 bases on J, and the germline ends lie 10 bases apart. CDR1 and CDR2 (SGHDN, FVKESK) derive from the germline V gene. Spanning cysteine to phenylalanine, the CDR3 consists of 13 amino acids. Just the 39-base CDR3 DNA is kept, in frame starting at base 1. The receptor chain draws on TRBV14 and TRBJ2-2, with TRBD1 as a weak D call on 5 bases. The starting material was CD4+ T cells sorted from blood, obtained at roughly week 45, from a patient treated with tofacitinib. The clonotype was recovered from a human donor with alopecia areata. The DNA is TGTGCCAGCAGCCAATCTGGGGCCTGGGAGCTGTTTTTT. It encodes CASSQSGAWELFF.